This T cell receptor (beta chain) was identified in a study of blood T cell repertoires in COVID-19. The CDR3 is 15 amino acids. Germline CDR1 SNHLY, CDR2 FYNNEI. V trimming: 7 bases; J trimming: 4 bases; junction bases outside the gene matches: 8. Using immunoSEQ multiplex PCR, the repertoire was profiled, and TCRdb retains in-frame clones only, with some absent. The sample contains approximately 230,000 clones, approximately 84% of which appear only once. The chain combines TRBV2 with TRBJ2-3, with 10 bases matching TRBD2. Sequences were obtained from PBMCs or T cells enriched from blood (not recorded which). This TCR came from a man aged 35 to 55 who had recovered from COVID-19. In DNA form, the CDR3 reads TGTGCCAGCAAAAAACTAGCGGGATTTGCAGATACGCAGTATTTT. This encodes CASKKLAGFADTQYF.